Below, 6 T cell receptor beta chains from the same sample are listed, as sequenced in a study of CD8+CD57+ T cells in acquired aplastic anemia. Genomic DNA templated the TCR beta VDJ and CDR3 profiling. TCRdb reprocessed the reads via MiXCR and lists one record per CDR3 protein. The sample has 250,000 or so distinct CDR3 sequences, approximately 50% seen once. Patients selected for sequencing had displayed CD8+CD57+ cell expansion by flow cytometry. The sequencing sample was made of sorted CD4+, CD8+, or CD8+CD57+ T cells (not recorded which) from PBMCs. All receptors derive from a human donor with aplastic anemia.

There are a few counts of this clonotype. The CDR3 here is CASSEEQGSYEQYF. In nucleotides, the CDR3 is TGTGCCAGCAGTGAGGAACAGGGCTCCTACGAGCAGTACTTC. The chain links TRBV2 to TRBJ2-7, with D possibly being TRBD1 (6 bases). The germline gives CDR1 SNHLY, CDR2 FYNNEI. V was cut by 3 bases and J by 0 bases, with 9 bases left in between. The CDR3 contains 14 residues.

This clonotype was detected a few times. The chain recombines TRBV20-1 with TRBJ2-7; a weak D match, TRBD1 (6 bases). The V gene's germline CDR1 is DFQATT and CDR2 SNEGSKA (reference sequence). Trimming left V 5 bases short and J 3 bases short, with 8 bases between. There are 11 residues in the CDR3. CDR3 sequence: CSAGQIYEQYF. The CDR3 nucleotides are TGCAGTGCTGGACAGATCTACGAGCAGTACTTC.

The chain couples TRBV18 to TRBJ2-7; 7 bases are shared with TRBD1. The germline CDR1 and CDR2 sequences are KGHSH and LQKENI. After removal of 4 bases from V and 5 bases from J, the junction contained 5 bases not matched to a gene. The CDR3 totals 13 residues. The CDR3 protein is CASSLGQAHEQYF. The DNA for the CDR3 is TGTGCCAGCTCACTCGGACAGGCCCACGAGCAGTACTTC.

This clonotype was found a few times. Since the CDR3 does not end with the conserved phenylalanine or tryptophan, this likely comes from a read error. The chain links TRBV5-1 to TRBJ2-2; 7 bases are a match to TRBD1. From germline, CDR1 is SGHRS and CDR2 YFSETQ. This CDR3 is built from 13 residues. DNA for the CDR3: TGTGCCAGCAGCAGGACAGGCACCGGGGAGCTGTTTCTT. This sequence encodes CASSRTGTGELFL.

This clonotype was recorded at least ten times. The chain combines TRBV19 with TRBJ2-7, with D unclear. Germline lookup yields CDR1 LNHDA and CDR2 SQIVND (reference sequence). This CDR3 region has 12 residues. V was pared by 3 bases and J by 3 bases, with 6 bases between. The CDR3 region is CASSIGSYEQYF. DNA for the CDR3: TGTGCCAGTAGTATTGGTAGCTACGAGCAGTACTTC.

Remarks on this clonotype: A much bigger clone sits one base away, suggesting this may be a read error. The chain links TRBV9 to TRBJ2-1; unclear D gene. The CDR3 extends over 12 amino acids. Germline loops: CDR1 SGDLS, CDR2 YYNGEE. CDR3 sequence (DNA): TGTGCCAGCAGCCCCCGTATGAATGAGCGGTTCTTC. Amino acid sequence: CASSPRMNERFF.